This paragraph covers one T cell receptor beta chain sequence. As yet, its antigen is unknown. Using immunoSEQ multiplex PCR, the repertoire was profiled, and TCRdb retains in-frame clones only, with some absent. The repertoire holds 95,000 to 110,000 clones, with 82% as singletons. The CDR3 length is 14 residues. After removal of 4 bases from V and 3 bases from J, the junction contained 5 bases not matched to a gene. CDR1 is SGHNT, CDR2 YYREEE, per germline (reference sequence). The data are from a study of T cell clones after liver transplantation. Study-wide context: Until 12-24 months post-transplant, subjects got standard immunosuppression and no induction.

The study, taken as a whole, reports: Donor-reactive sequences fell more than third party-reactive ones, suggesting partial deletion.

The source was CD4+ T cells from blood, collected before liver transplant. The TCR originated in a human donor who received a liver transplant. V usage is TRBV5-4 and J usage is TRBJ2-3, with 7 nucleotides matching TRBD1. The CDR3 region is CASSTGQDTDTQYF. Here the CDR3 DNA reads TGTGCCAGCAGCACCGGACAGGATACAGATACGCAGTATTTT.